The clone carrying this T cell receptor beta chain was counted once. Reverse transcription of all isolated RNA meant that expressed TCRB transcripts were sequenced. Generated by immunoSEQ multiplex PCR, the TCRdb table keeps only in-frame clones and is missing some. The sample yields 350,000 to 450,000 clones, approximately 16% seen once. CDR3 length equals 16 residues. CDR1 MNHEY and CDR2 SMNVEV come from the germline V gene (reference sequence). Germline trimming cut 5 bases from V and 6 bases from J; bases unmatched to any gene: 10. The data were obtained in a study of beta chain features in type 1 diabetes. CD45RO/CCR7/CD25/CD127/CD95/CD27 separated CD4+ naive, central memory, regulatory and stem cell-like memory cells by sorting. Sorted populations all exceeded 95% purity.

The sample consisted of naive CD4+ T cells from blood. The V gene is TRBV27, the J gene TRBJ1-5; the match to TRBD1 covers 10 bases. The clonotype was recovered from a woman under 30 in good health. CDR3 DNA: TGTGCCAGCAGTCCCGACAGGGGGCGAGGACGTCAGCCCCAGCATTTT. Encoded protein: CASSPDRGRGRQPQHF.